These 32 T cell receptor beta chains came from one sample sequenced in a study of T cells expressing NK-cell markers. TCRdb reprocessed the 5' RACE reads and reports one entry per CDR3 protein, with no DNA. Its table lists 550,000 or so distinct CDR3 sequences. The sample comprised blood T cells: a sorted CD56 or NKG2C T cell subset, CD4+ or CD8+ T cells, or bulk PBMC T cells (not recorded which). The receptors come from a man aged 18 to 35 in good health.

CDR3 residues: CASSRSGARMGTGNTIYF. The chain couples TRBV11-1 to TRBJ1-3; TCRdb's D call of TRBD1 is untestable without DNA. This CDR3 has 18 residues. CDR1 and CDR2 (germline): SGHAT, FQDESV (reference sequence). Combining the CDR3 with reference TRBV11-1 and TRBJ1-3 gives the whole variable domain EAEVAQSPRYKITEKSQAVAFWCDPISGHATLYWYRQILGQGPELLVQFQDESVVDDSQLPKDRFSAERLKGVDSTLKIQPAELGDSAMYLCASSRSGARMGTGNTIYFGEGSWLTVV.

The chain links TRBV27 to TRBJ2-2; the D call of TRBD1 rests on TCRdb alone, since no DNA is present to check it. Germline CDR1 and CDR2: MNHEY and SMNVEV (reference sequence). The CDR3 consists of 14 residues. CDR3 sequence reads: CASSWDRAPEELFF.

The V gene is TRBV27, the J gene TRBJ2-3; the TCRdb call, TRBD2, lacks DNA for checking. Germline V gene data show CDR1 as MNHEY and CDR2 as SMNVEV (reference sequence). The CDR3 runs 15 residues. Here the CDR3 reads CASSFGGVWPQTQYF.

The rearrangement joins TRBV6-1 to TRBJ2-1. The CDR3 sequence is 15 residues long. Germline V gene sequence: CDR1 MNHNS, CDR2 SASEGT. The CDR3 here is CASSRTPSSYNEQFF.

The rearrangement links TRBV3-1 to TRBJ2-2. The CDR3 runs to 14 residues. Germline CDR1 reads LGHDT; CDR2 reads YNNKEL (reference sequence). The CDR3 loop is CASSPLVRVGELFF.

The V call is TRBV20-1, the J call TRBJ1-6. The CDR3 is made up of 17 amino acids. Germline assignment: CDR1 DFQATT and CDR2 SNEGSKA (reference sequence). The CDR3 loop reads CSAREGGPSQYNSPLHF.

The chain carries TRBV5-1 and TRBJ1-1; the TCRdb call, TRBD1, lacks DNA for checking. The CDR3 extends over 18 amino acids. The germline V gene encodes CDR1 SGHRS and CDR2 YFSETQ. CDR3 protein: CASSPGTDPYLANTEAFF. Supplemented by reference TRBV5-1 and TRBJ1-1, the full variable domain reads KAGVTQTPRYLIKTRGQQVTLSCSPISGHRSVSWYQQTPGQGLQFLFEYFSETQRNKGNFPGRFSGRQFSNSRSEMNVSTLELGDSALYLCASSPGTDPYLANTEAFFGQGTRLTVV.

The chain has TRBV10-3 and TRBJ1-1. The CDR3 runs to 13 residues. Germline CDR1 and CDR2: ENHRY and SYGVKD. CDR3 sequence: CAMTERGNTEAFF.

The V gene is TRBV5-1, the J gene TRBJ2-2; TCRdb's D gene call, TRBD1, goes unchecked for lack of DNA. The CDR3 loop spans 14 amino acids. CDR1 SGHRS and CDR2 YFSETQ come from the germline V gene. Here the CDR3 reads CASSPDVRTGELFF.

The CDR3 is CASSEAGGANTGELFF. The chain has TRBV10-2 and TRBJ2-2; the D call of TRBD2 rests on TCRdb alone, since no DNA is present to check it. The CDR3 extends over 16 amino acids. Germline V CDR1 and CDR2: WSHSY, SAAADI.

The chain has TRBV6-2 or TRBV6-3 and TRBJ2-3; the D gene TCRdb calls, TRBD2, cannot be checked with no DNA. This CDR3 has 17 residues. Germline assignment: CDR1 MNHEY and CDR2 SVGEGT. The CDR3 spells CASSYLTLAGHTDTQYF.

The genes are TRBV12-3 or TRBV12-4 and TRBJ2-3; TCRdb indicates TRBD2, and absent DNA this call remains unverified. This CDR3 region has 12 residues. The CDR3 reads CASRPTSDTQYF.

The rearrangement uses TRBV10-3 and TRBJ2-5. Germline V CDR1 and CDR2: ENHRY, SYGVKD. This CDR3 contains 13 residues. The CDR3: CAISEGNGKTQYF.

The CDR3 sequence is CASSTLAGRGGPYTDTQYF. This chain uses TRBV11-1 with TRBJ2-3; the TCRdb call, TRBD2, lacks DNA for checking. Per germline, CDR1 SGHAT and CDR2 FQDESV (reference sequence). This CDR3 is 19 amino acids long.

The genes are TRBV7-9 and TRBJ2-1. Germline values: CDR1 SEHNR, CDR2 FQNEAQ (reference sequence). This CDR3 contains 13 residues. This CDR3 reads CASSLEYITEQFF.

The V call is TRBV20-1, the J call TRBJ2-4; TCRdb designates TRBD2, a call that cannot be tested without DNA. CDR1 is DFQATT, CDR2 SNEGSKA, per germline (reference sequence). There are 17 residues in the CDR3. This CDR3 reads CSVWGEGNLRAKNIQYF.

The chain employs TRBV12-3 or TRBV12-4 and TRBJ2-5; the D call of TRBD1 rests on TCRdb alone, since no DNA is present to check it. This CDR3 is built from 16 residues. CDR3 in amino acids: CASSLRGRGTQETQYF.

The V gene is TRBV10-3, the J gene TRBJ2-2; TCRdb's D call of TRBD1 is untestable without DNA. From germline, CDR1 is ENHRY and CDR2 SYGVKD. The CDR3 extends over 14 amino acids. This CDR3 is CATRGGEVTGELFF.

CDR3 region: CSAGGSGDTEAFF. The chain recombines TRBV20-1 with TRBJ1-1; TCRdb's D gene call, TRBD1, goes unchecked for lack of DNA. The CDR3 runs to 13 residues. CDR1 and CDR2 (germline): DFQATT, SNEGSKA (reference sequence).

The rearrangement uses TRBV6-2 or TRBV6-3 and TRBJ2-2; absent DNA, TCRdb's TRBD1 call cannot be checked. This CDR3 has 16 amino acids. CDR1 and CDR2 (germline): MNHEY, SVGEGT. CDR3 sequence reads: CASSYSGQRNTGELFF.

The chain employs TRBV18 and TRBJ2-1. The CDR3 has 14 residues. Germline V gene data show CDR1 as KGHSH and CDR2 as LQKENI. The CDR3 reads CASSPHLSYNEQFF.

The rearrangement links TRBV13 to TRBJ2-1; TCRdb names TRBD2, which stays unverified in the absence of DNA. The CDR3 runs to 19 residues. The germline CDR1 and CDR2 sequences are PRHDT and FYEKMQ (reference sequence). CDR3 region: CASSYMGLAGGKIRGEQFF.

The J gene is TRBJ2-1, the V gene TRBV29-1; TCRdb lists TRBD1, though no DNA is available to test this call. The germline V gene encodes CDR1 SQVTM and CDR2 ANQGSEA. The CDR3 loop spans 16 amino acids. The CDR3 region is CSVERRDEPYINEQFF.

V and J are TRBV12-3 or TRBV12-4 and TRBJ2-2. This CDR3 contains 14 residues. This CDR3 is CASSTRKVTGELFF.

The CDR3 loop reads CASSWTSGQIISGETQYF. The chain carries TRBV28 and TRBJ2-5; the TCRdb D gene call, TRBD1, has no DNA to confirm it. The CDR3 is made up of 18 amino acids. CDR1 MDHEN and CDR2 SYDVKM come from the germline V gene.

The chain uses TRBV2 and TRBJ2-1; no DNA is available, so the TRBD2 call from TCRdb remains unchecked. This CDR3 has 18 residues. Germline CDR1 and CDR2: SNHLY and FYNNEI. CDR3 region: CASSVGLAGGMAYNEQFF.

The V gene is TRBV7-8, the J gene TRBJ2-1. Germline V gene sequence: CDR1 SGHVS, CDR2 FQNEAQ. The CDR3 contains 14 residues. The CDR3 region is CASSLATVPNEQFF.

The chain couples TRBV3-1 to TRBJ2-1; with no DNA, the TCRdb D assignment of TRBD2 cannot be verified. CDR1 is LGHDT, CDR2 YNNKEL, per germline (reference sequence). CDR3 length: 17 amino acids. The CDR3 sequence is CASSQVLAGGPGNEQFF.

The chain combines TRBV6-1 with TRBJ2-7. CDR1 is MNHNS, CDR2 SASEGT, per germline. The CDR3 has 14 residues. CDR3 region: CASSKGRGSYEQYF.

The J gene is TRBJ2-7, the V gene TRBV29-1; TCRdb calls TRBD2, which cannot be checked without DNA. This CDR3 is 15 amino acids long. Germline assignment: CDR1 SQVTM and CDR2 ANQGSEA. The chain's CDR3 is CSVARLAGASYEQYF.

This chain connects TRBV7-6 to TRBJ2-1; absent DNA, TCRdb's TRBD1 call cannot be checked. This CDR3 spans 18 amino acids. CDR1 and CDR2 from the germline V gene are SGHVS and FNYEAQ. The chain's CDR3 is CASSLASMGRGVYNEQFF.

This chain uses TRBV29-1 with TRBJ2-1. The CDR3 loop spans 12 amino acids. Looked up from germline, CDR1 is SQVTM and CDR2 is ANQGSEA. This CDR3 reads CSAQTTDYEQFF.